This T cell receptor (beta chain) was retrieved from a study of molecular identifiers for immune sequencing clone quantification. This clonotype was counted many times. TCRdb reprocessed the PCR reads with MiXCR, giving one entry per CDR3 protein. The profile shows approximately 63,000 distinct CDR3 sequences, 15% to 20% of them singletons. The sequenced sample consisted of naive CD8+ T cells from blood, with Jurkat cell RNA spiked in. The subset was: FACS-sorted CD8+CD4-CCR7+CD45RA+ naive T cells. The clonotype originates from a human donor in good health. Some libraries in this study had Jurkat cell RNA spiked in.

The CDR3 sequence is CASSRTSGEKETQYF. For the CDR3, the DNA is TGTGCCAGCAGTAGGACTAGCGGAGAAAAAGAGACCCAGTACTTC. The chain employs TRBV12-3 or TRBV12-4 and TRBJ2-5; the match to TRBD2 covers 10 bases. The CDR3 totals 15 residues. With 5 bases clipped from V and 3 bases from J, the junction kept 6 bases outside the gene matches.